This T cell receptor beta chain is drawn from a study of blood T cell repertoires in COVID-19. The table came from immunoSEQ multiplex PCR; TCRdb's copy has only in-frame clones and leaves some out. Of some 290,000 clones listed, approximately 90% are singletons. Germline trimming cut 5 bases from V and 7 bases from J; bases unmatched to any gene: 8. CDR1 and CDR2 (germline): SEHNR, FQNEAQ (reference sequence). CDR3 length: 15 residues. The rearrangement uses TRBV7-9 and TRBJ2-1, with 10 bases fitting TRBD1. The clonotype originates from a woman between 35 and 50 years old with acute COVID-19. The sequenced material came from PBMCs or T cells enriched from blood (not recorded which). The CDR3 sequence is CASSPPGQGLNEQFF. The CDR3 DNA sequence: TGTGCCAGCAGCCCTCCGGGACAGGGGCTAAATGAGCAGTTCTTC.